The 16 T cell receptor beta chains below all came from one sample that was sequenced in a study of T cells in Graves' hyperthyroidism and ophthalmopathy. TCR beta CDR3 sequences were amplified from RNA transcripts. Using the HTBI primer set, a first-round RT-PCR was run on the TCR CDR3. TCRdb re-derived calls from the multiplex PCR reads in MiXCR, one entry per CDR3 protein. The table has fewer than 650,000 distinct CDR3 sequences, 11% to 15% seen once. Input material: blood. The receptor source for this set is a woman in her thirties or forties with Graves' hyperthyroidism.

This clonotype was seen more than once but under ten times. The gene calls are TRBV6-9 and TRBJ2-7, with D perhaps TRBD2 (5 bases). Germline V gene data show CDR1 as MNHGY and CDR2 as SVAAGI. This CDR3 region has 15 residues. V lost 6 bases and J 1 base, leaving 16 bases between the germline ends. Here the CDR3 DNA reads TGTGCCAGCAGCCGAGGGAGCCGAGGGTCCTACGAGCAGTACTTC. Translated: CASSRGSRGSYEQYF.

This chain connects TRBV20-1 to TRBJ1-1, with 9 bases lining up with TRBD1. The CDR3 extends over 15 amino acids. Germline-derived CDR1 and CDR2 are DFQATT and SNEGSKA (reference sequence). With V trimmed by 7 bases and J by 5 bases, 14 bases remained unmatched. CDR3 residues: CSGRPGTGFGTEAFF. CDR3 nucleotides: TGCAGTGGCCGACCCGGGACAGGGTTCGGTACTGAAGCTTTCTTT.

This clonotype was seen repeatedly, ten times or more. This chain links TRBV5-6 with TRBJ1-1; D remains ambiguous. Trimming took 2 bases from V and 2 from J, leaving 10 bases between them. In germline, CDR1 is SGHDT, CDR2 YYEEEE. The CDR3 contains 14 residues. CDR3 nucleotides: TGTGCCAGCAGCTTCACGAATACAAACACTGAAGCTTTCTTT. This sequence encodes CASSFTNTNTEAFF.

The chain links TRBV29-1 to TRBJ1-1; 8 bases line up with TRBD1. With 2 bases clipped from V and 5 bases from J, the junction kept 7 bases outside the gene matches. Germline V CDR1 and CDR2: SQVTM, ANQGSEA. This CDR3 is 14 amino acids long. CDR3 sequence: CSVETTGATTEAFF. The DNA for the CDR3 is TGCAGCGTTGAAACGACAGGGGCTACTACTGAAGCTTTCTTT.

The CDR3 nucleotides are TGTGCCATCAGTGGATCACAGCCTGGGGCCAACGTCCTGACTTTC. It is translated as CAISGSQPGANVLTF. The chain couples TRBV10-3 to TRBJ2-6, with D hard to call. The CDR3 covers 15 residues. V was pared by 4 bases and J by 2 bases, with 9 bases between. Germline CDR1 reads ENHRY; CDR2 reads SYGVKD.

V and J are TRBV20-1 and TRBJ2-2, with TRBD2 as a possible D gene (6 bases). Germline V gene sequence: CDR1 DFQATT, CDR2 SNEGSKA (reference sequence). V lost 6 bases and J 0 bases, leaving 17 bases between the germline ends. The CDR3 has 16 residues. The CDR3 region has the DNA TGCAGTGCCAGCACCGGGAGCCCCTCGAACACCGGGGAGCTGTTTTTT. Translated, it gives CSASTGSPSNTGELFF.

This clonotype has ten or more counts. This sequence joins TRBV28 and TRBJ2-5; D is unclear. The CDR3 has 12 amino acids. V shed 1 base and J shed 4 bases, with 4 bases lying between them. Looked up from germline, CDR1 is MDHEN and CDR2 is SYDVKM. In DNA form, the CDR3 reads TGTGCCAGCAGTTTATTGTCAGAGACCCAGTACTTC. Amino acids: CASSLLSETQYF.

The V call is TRBV6-4, the J call TRBJ1-3; D uncertain. This CDR3 is built from 15 residues. Trimming cost V 5 bases and J 2 bases, with 13 bases left between them. Germline CDR1 is MRHNA and CDR2 is SNTAGT. In DNA form, the CDR3 reads TGTGCCAGCAGTAGCGACAACGCGGCTGGAAACACCATATATTTT. As protein: CASSSDNAAGNTIYF.

There are a few counts of this clonotype. This sequence joins TRBV12-3 or TRBV12-4 and TRBJ2-1; D unresolved. The V end lost 4 bases, the J end lost 10 bases, and 11 bases lay between the germline ends. The CDR3 is made up of 12 amino acids. CDR3 sequence (DNA): TGTGCCAGCAGTTCCGATATCGGGGAGCAGTTCTTC. Amino acids: CASSSDIGEQFF.

This clonotype was recorded at least ten times. This chain connects TRBV20-1 to TRBJ2-1, with 10 bases matching TRBD2. The CDR3 has 15 amino acids. V gave up 2 bases and J gave up 2 bases; unmatched junction bases: 3. Germline V CDR1 and CDR2: DFQATT, SNEGSKA (reference sequence). In DNA, the CDR3 is TGCAGTGCTAGACGGCTAGCGGGAGCCTACAATGAGCAGTTCTTC. Protein product: CSARRLAGAYNEQFF.

This clonotype was detected ten times or more. The V gene is TRBV6-1, the J gene TRBJ1-1; possibly TRBD1 for D (6 bases). CDR1 is MNHNS and CDR2 is SASEGT in the germline V gene. CDR3 length: 13 amino acids. Trimming took 6 bases from V and 3 from J, leaving 11 bases between them. The CDR3 sequence: CASRTRGDTEAFF. The CDR3 DNA follows: TGTGCCAGCAGGACCAGGGGAGACACTGAAGCTTTCTTT.

The genes are TRBV12-3 or TRBV12-4 and TRBJ2-3, with 8 bases that match TRBD2. The V gene end was trimmed by 3 bases and the J gene end by 5 bases; junction bases not matched to a gene: 16. CDR3 length: 18 amino acids. CDR3 bases: TGTGCCAGCAGTTTGCCCAGGGACGAGCGGGAGCCCCAAGATACGCAGTATTTT. Amino acids: CASSLPRDEREPQDTQYF.

This clonotype appeared many times. The chain carries TRBV27 and TRBJ1-3; a weak D match, TRBD1 (5 bases). Trimming took off 2 bases at V and 2 bases at J, with 10 bases between the two ends. This CDR3 is 15 amino acids long. Germline values: CDR1 MNHEY, CDR2 SMNVEV (reference sequence). The CDR3 is CASSLHGGTGNTIYF. The CDR3 nucleotides are TGTGCCAGCAGTTTACATGGGGGTACTGGAAACACCATATATTTT.

The gene calls are TRBV6-5 and TRBJ2-2; D call uncertain. V lost 4 bases and J 1 base, leaving 10 bases between the germline ends. From germline, CDR1 is MNHEY and CDR2 SVGAGI. This CDR3 has 15 residues. CDR3 nucleotides: TGTGCCAGCAGTTTCCGGGCTCAGAACACCGGGGAGCTGTTTTTT. It yields the protein CASSFRAQNTGELFF.

The chain carries TRBV19 and TRBJ1-5; D unresolved. V shed 3 bases and J shed 0 bases, with 12 bases lying between them. Germline lookup yields CDR1 LNHDA and CDR2 SQIVND (reference sequence). The CDR3 contains 16 residues. This chain's CDR3 is CASSMDHFYSNQPQHF. The CDR3 nucleotides are TGTGCCAGTAGTATGGATCACTTCTATAGCAATCAGCCCCAGCATTTT. The full variable domain, completed using reference TRBV19 and TRBJ1-5, is DGGITQSPKYLFRKEGQNVTLSCEQNLNHDAMYWYRQDPGQGLRLIYYSQIVNDFQKGDIAEGYSVSREKKESFPLTVTSAQKNPTAFYLCASSMDHFYSNQPQHFGDGTRLSIL.

The chain employs TRBV28 and TRBJ2-7; possibly TRBD2 for D (5 bases). Germline V lookup: CDR1 MDHEN, CDR2 SYDVKM. The CDR3 is made up of 14 amino acids. Trimming removed 3 bases from V and 6 bases from J, with 15 bases in between. Written as DNA, the CDR3 is TGTGCCAGCAGTTTTCGAGGGAGTGCGGGCGAGCAGTACTTC. This gives the protein CASSFRGSAGEQYF.